The T cell receptor (beta chain) described here comes from a study of cytotoxic CD8 clonotypes in ibrutinib-treated CLL. In its sample, this clone was seen a few times. Profiled with immunoSEQ multiplex PCR; TCRdb holds only in-frame clones, not every one. This table has about 330,000 clones, 67% appearing once. Trimming cost V 1 base and J 1 base, with 5 bases left between them. The CDR3 totals 14 residues. Germline V CDR1 and CDR2: SGDLS, YYNGEE. V usage is TRBV9 and J usage is TRBJ2-2, with a possible D match to TRBD1 (5 bases). The material sequenced was PBMCs, taken after 36 months of ibrutinib treatment. The receptor was isolated from a human donor with chronic lymphocytic leukemia. CDR3: CASSVQGNTGELFF. CDR3 nucleotides: TGTGCCAGCAGCGTACAGGGGAACACCGGGGAGCTGTTTTTT.